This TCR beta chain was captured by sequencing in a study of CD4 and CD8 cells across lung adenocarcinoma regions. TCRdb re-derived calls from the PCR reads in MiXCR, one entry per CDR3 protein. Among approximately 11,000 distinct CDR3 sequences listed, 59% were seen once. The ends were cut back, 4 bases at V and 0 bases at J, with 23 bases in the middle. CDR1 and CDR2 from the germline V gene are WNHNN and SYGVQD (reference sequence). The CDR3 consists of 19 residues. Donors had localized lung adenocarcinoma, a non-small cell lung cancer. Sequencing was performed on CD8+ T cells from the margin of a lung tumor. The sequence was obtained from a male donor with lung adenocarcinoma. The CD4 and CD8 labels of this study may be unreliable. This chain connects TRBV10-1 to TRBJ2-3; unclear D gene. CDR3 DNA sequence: TGCGCCAGCAGTGTGACACTGGCGCTCCAGGCTGTGAGCACAGATACGCAGTATTTT. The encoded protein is CASSVTLALQAVSTDTQYF.